The source of this T cell receptor (beta chain) is a study of CD8 T cells in ankylosing spondylitis (TCRdb year 2017). Regarding the research as a whole: T cell receptor beta repertoires were profiled in healthy donors and ankylosing spondylitis patients so that disease-linked TCR variants could be found. Samples of peripheral blood were taken, and for ankylosing spondylitis patients, synovial fluid was collected as well. The whole study cohort included roughly 110 healthy donors and 20 to 25 ankylosing spondylitis patients.

This sample was sequenced with an Illumina HiSeq 2500. Quantitative 5'-RACE with molecular barcodes was used to prepare TCR beta libraries. On the authors' methods: A new computational method, built on a probabilistic model of VDJ rearrangement, was used to identify disease-linked TCR variants. TCRdb trimmed the raw reads at Q25, called clones with MiXCR and kept productive beta chains. Identical CDR3 proteins give one entry, which carries the most common genes and DNA. TCRdb's processing, not the authors' own work, is the source of the V and J calls. The sample table holds approximately 350,000 distinct CDR3 sequences, of which approximately 22% were seen once. In total, the top ten clones hold over 10% of the sample. The sample holds a few counts of this clonotype. It lacks a known antigen. The sample holds no much larger clone one base away, and base qualities are not on file. Study-wide findings and limitations: A CD8+ phenotype was shown by the disease-linked clones, which were found at relatively low frequencies in peripheral blood. Some motif variants were previously reported in synovial fluid and blood of reactive arthritis patients, suggesting common disease-initiation mechanisms. According to the report, matched synovial fluid samples from ankylosing spondylitis patients were significantly enriched for the disease-linked clones. Blood from ankylosing spondylitis patients appeared to be characterized by a TCR beta motif composed of several highly homologous amino acid variants.

Looking up the germline V gene yields CDR1 ENHRY and CDR2 SYGVKD. V gives up 4 bases and J gives up 5 bases, and the segment between their germline ends measures 8 bases. Counted from cysteine to phenylalanine, this CDR3 has 13 amino acids. Only the CDR3 region is kept as DNA, spanning 39 bases read in frame from base 1. The material sequenced was blood, either unsorted or a sorted T cell fraction (not recorded which). The chain is made from TRBV10-3 and TRBJ2-2; D gene: possibly TRBD2, on 5 matching bases. The sequence came from a male donor with ankylosing spondylitis or in good health (not recorded which). At the DNA level, the sequence is TGTGCCATCAGTGGGACTTTAACCGGGGAGCTGTTTTTT. Its protein reads: CAISGTLTGELFF.